This TCR beta chain was found in a study of blood T cell repertoires in COVID-19 (dated by TCRdb to the early 2020s). A note on the overall study: Collaborator samples came from the United States, Italy and Spain and covered acute and convalescent phases of COVID-19. The dataset comprised deeply sampled blood TCRbeta repertoires from subjects exposed to, actively infected with, or recovered from COVID-19. The repertoires were released in a freely available public database intended as a resource for research on the immune response to SARS-CoV-2. Samples were obtained from the ongoing ImmuneRACE study (first 160 participants) and from over 1,000 subjects provided by 6 global collaborators. The sample metadata nearly always contained a de-identified subject ID, COVID-19 status, age in years and sex. The prospective study material was composed of cDNA or gDNA derived from T cells, B-cell-depleted T cells, or PBMCs. HLA class I and class II types, where available, came from metadata supplied by the sample provider rather than from assay-based typing. General conclusions and limits of the study: The amount of clinical and demographic metadata varied by source and participant and was provided uncurated.

In the prospective study, participants were roughly 18 to 89 years old, resided in fewer than 25 geographic areas of the United States, and were enrolled through a virtual design. In the prospective study, cohorts were assigned on the basis of participant-reported clinical history obtained from a screening survey and a study questionnaire. Exposed participants had been in contact, within 2 weeks of entering the study, with a person who had a PCR-confirmed or clinician-diagnosed case of COVID-19. In the prospective study, mobile phlebotomists collected whole blood, serum and a nasopharyngeal or oropharyngeal swab from each participant. Prospective study participants could optionally give additional blood draws and questionnaires over an approximately 2-month period. Prospective study blood samples were shipped either frozen or at room temperature before DNA extraction. TCRbeta CDR3 regions were amplified from genomic DNA using the immunoSEQ Assay, a bias-controlled multiplex PCR. On the study's bioinformatics: The number of nucleated cells in each sample was estimated by amplification of reference gene primers within the assay. To quantify the absolute abundance of each unique TCRbeta CDR3 rearrangement, sequence reads were collapsed and filtered. For each sample, productive Simpson clonality was calculated by taking the square root of Simpson's diversity index across productive rearrangements. Held by TCRdb, this immuneACCESS table contains in-frame sequences only and omits some clones. Under half of the omission traces to an unresolved V gene where checked; the cause of the rest is unknown. For V, J and clone size, that table is used; D and trimming come from the DNA. This sample is represented by about 210,000 clones; approximately 86% of them were singletons. Clones ranked in the top ten supply 3.5% to 5.5% of the sample.

Remarks on this clone: There is no known antigen for this receptor. No much larger clone is present one base from it, and per-base qualities are unavailable.

The cysteine opens and the phenylalanine closes a CDR3 of 13 amino acids. The sequence is cut down to CDR3 DNA, 39 bases in frame from base 1. Based on the germline V gene (reference sequence), the CDR1 and CDR2 sequences are GTSNPN and SVGIG. V was cut back by 0 bases and J by 2 bases, leaving a gap of 8 bases between them. The chain joins TRBV30 to TRBJ2-7; tentative D gene TRBD2, with 7 bases matching. Sequences were obtained from PBMCs or T cells enriched from blood (not recorded which). The TCR comes from a woman in her thirties who had been exposed to COVID-19. The DNA sequence reads TGTGCCTGGAGTGTCGGGGGGCCCTACGAGCAGTACTTC. This is translated as CAWSVGGPYEQYF.